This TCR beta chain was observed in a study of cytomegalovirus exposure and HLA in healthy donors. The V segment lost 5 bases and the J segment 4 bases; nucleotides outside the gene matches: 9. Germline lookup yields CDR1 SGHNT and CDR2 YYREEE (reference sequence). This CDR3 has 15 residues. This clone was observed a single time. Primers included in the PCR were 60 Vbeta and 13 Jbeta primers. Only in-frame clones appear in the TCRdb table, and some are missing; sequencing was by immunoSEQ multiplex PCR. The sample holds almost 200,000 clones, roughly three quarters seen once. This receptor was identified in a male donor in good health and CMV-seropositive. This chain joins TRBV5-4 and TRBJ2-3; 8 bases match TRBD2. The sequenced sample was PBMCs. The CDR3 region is CASRVDSGISDTQYF. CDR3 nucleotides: TGTGCCAGCAGGGTTGATAGCGGGATTTCAGATACGCAGTATTTT.